The 14 T cell receptor beta chains given below trace back to one sample, sequenced in a study of immune cell composition in non-small cell lung cancer. The normal lung sample lay at least 3 cm, and maximally far, from the tumour. Some clones are missing from TCRdb's copy, which holds only in-frame ones; the method was immunoSEQ multiplex PCR. This sample carries around 3,500 clones, 84% of them seen once, and the ten largest clones take around 12%. Specimen: non-adjacent lung tissue. Receptors originate from a human donor with non-small cell lung cancer.

V usage is TRBV18 and J usage is TRBJ2-7; 7 bases align to TRBD1. CDR1 KGHSH and CDR2 LQKENI come from the germline V gene. This CDR3 has 13 residues. The V and J ends lost 6 bases and 3 bases, in that order; junction bases with no gene match: 5. CDR3 amino acids: CASSTGLGYEQYF. DNA of the CDR3: TGTGCCAGCTCGACAGGGTTGGGCTACGAGCAGTACTTC.

This chain's CDR3 is CASSSREGYEQFF. The CDR3 region has the DNA TGTGCCAGCAGCTCCCGGGAGGGTTATGAGCAGTTCTTC. The rearrangement links TRBV11-3 to TRBJ2-1; 8 nucleotides align to TRBD2. V was pared by 4 bases and J by 8 bases, with 4 bases of the junction left unmatched. Germline-derived CDR1 and CDR2 are SGHNT and YENEEA. The CDR3 contains 13 residues. Using reference TRBV11-3 and TRBJ2-1 for the parts outside the CDR3, the full variable domain is EAGVVQSPRYKIIEKKQPVAFWCNPISGHNTLYWYLQNLGQGPELLIRYENEEAVDDSQLPKDRFSAERLKGVDSTLKIQPAELGDSAVYLCASSSREGYEQFFGPGTRLTVL.

This clone was seen a handful of times. The chain links TRBV7-2 to TRBJ2-1, with 7 bases lining up with TRBD2. This CDR3 comprises 13 residues. Looked up from germline, CDR1 is SGHTA and CDR2 is FQGNSA. J was trimmed by 12 bases and V by 5 bases; bases with no gene match: 10. The CDR3 reads CASSRVGGEVQFF. CDR3 sequence (DNA): TGTGCCAGCAGCAGAGTGGGGGGGGAGGTGCAGTTCTTC.

This clone came up once. V gene TRBV4-2 combines with J gene TRBJ1-3; D gene unclear. This CDR3 has 17 amino acids. CDR1 is LGHNA, CDR2 YNFKEQ, per germline. V was pared by 0 bases and J by 0 bases, with 12 bases between. For the CDR3, the DNA is TGTGCCAGCAGCCAAGATAGTCAGAGGAACTCTGGAAACACCATATATTTT. Translation gives CASSQDSQRNSGNTIYF.

This chain uses TRBV7-9 with TRBJ1-4; TRBD1 aligns across 10 bases. V gave up 6 bases and J gave up 8 bases; unmatched junction bases: 6. Germline V gene lookup returns CDR1 SEHNR and CDR2 FQNEAQ (reference sequence). The CDR3 is 14 amino acids. CDR3 sequence (DNA): TGTGCCAGCAGAGCCGGGACAGGGGAAGAAAAACTGTTTTTT. Translating gives CASRAGTGEEKLFF. Variable domain in full (rest from reference TRBV7-9 and TRBJ1-4): DTGVSQNPRHKITKRGQNVTFRCDPISEHNRLYWYRQTLGQGPEFLTYFQNEAQLEKSRLLSDRFSAERPKGSFSTLEIQRTEQGDSAMYLCASRAGTGEEKLFFGSGTQLSVL.

This rearrangement joins TRBV19 to TRBJ2-1; TRBD2 aligns across 12 bases. V lost 3 bases and J lost 8; bases outside the gene matches: 5. The CDR3 contains 15 residues. CDR1 LNHDA and CDR2 SQIVND come from the germline V gene (reference sequence). The CDR3 sequence: CASSMTSGSFDEQFF. CDR3 bases: TGTGCCAGTAGTATGACTAGCGGGAGTTTCGATGAGCAGTTCTTC.

The chain has TRBV5-1 and TRBJ2-5; 8 bases fit TRBD1. The V gene end was trimmed by 1 base and the J gene end by 5 bases; junction bases not matched to a gene: 10. CDR1 is SGHRS and CDR2 is YFSETQ in the germline V gene. The length of the CDR3 is 16 residues. This CDR3 is CASSLSGGEMTETQYF. CDR3 coding DNA: TGCGCCAGCAGCTTGTCAGGGGGCGAAATGACGGAGACCCAGTACTTC.

This rearrangement joins TRBV28 to TRBJ2-7; weak D call: TRBD2 (6 bases). Germline V gene sequence: CDR1 MDHEN, CDR2 SYDVKM. CDR3 length: 12 amino acids. V dropped 0 bases and J dropped 7 bases, with 7 bases sitting between them. The CDR3 region has the DNA TGTGCCAGCAGTTTATGGGCGGGGGAGCAGTACTTC. This translates into CASSLWAGEQYF.

This chain uses TRBV7-9 with TRBJ2-1; weak D call: TRBD1 (5 bases). CDR3 length: 16 residues. Germline CDR1 is SEHNR and CDR2 is FQNEAQ (reference sequence). V shed 4 bases and J shed 0 bases, with 13 bases lying between them. The CDR3 region is CASSSNPDSSYNEQFF. The CDR3 nucleotides are TGTGCCAGCAGCTCCAACCCCGACAGCTCCTACAATGAGCAGTTCTTC.

CDR3 residues: CASTPGGDQPQHF. CDR3 bases: TGTGCCAGCACCCCAGGGGGCGATCAGCCCCAGCATTTT. V and J are TRBV6-6 and TRBJ1-5, with 8 nucleotides matching TRBD1. Germline CDR1 is MNHNY and CDR2 is SVGAGI (reference sequence). Germline trimming cut 7 bases from V and 5 bases from J; bases unmatched to any gene: 4. The CDR3 sequence is 13 residues long.

The DNA of the CDR3 is TGTGCCAGCAGCCAACCTCAGGACAGCACCACAGATACGCAGTATTTT. Translated, it gives CASSQPQDSTTDTQYF. The V and J genes are TRBV4-2 and TRBJ2-3; the D gene is possibly TRBD1 (6 bases). V was cut by 2 bases and J by 2 bases, with 14 bases left in between. This CDR3 has 16 residues. Germline V gene sequence: CDR1 LGHNA, CDR2 YNFKEQ.

The chain couples TRBV11-2 to TRBJ2-7; tentatively, D is TRBD1 (6 bases). The V gene lost 2 bases and the J gene lost 2 bases, with 10 bases spanning the gap. CDR3 size: 14 residues. Germline values: CDR1 SGHAT, CDR2 FQNNGV. CDR3 residues: CASSLPGQPYEQYF. The CDR3, as DNA: TGTGCCAGCAGCTTACCAGGACAGCCCTACGAGCAGTACTTC.

The rearrangement links TRBV4-1 to TRBJ1-4, with no clear D. The CDR3 length is 16 residues. Looked up from germline, CDR1 is MGHRA and CDR2 is YSYEKL. Trimming cost V 4 bases and J 0 bases, with 12 bases left between them. The chain's CDR3 is CASSPQSRATNEKLFF. CDR3 coding DNA: TGCGCCAGCAGCCCTCAGTCCCGTGCAACTAATGAAAAACTGTTTTTT.

V usage is TRBV15 and J usage is TRBJ2-1, with a weak D call TRBD1 (5 bases). The V and J ends lost 0 bases and 9 bases respectively, with 9 bases between them. The CDR3 length is 13 residues. The germline V gene encodes CDR1 LNHNV and CDR2 YYDKDF (reference sequence). The CDR3 coding sequence is TGTGCCACCAGCAGAGACTTAAGGGGTGAGCAGTTCTTC. Its protein product is CATSRDLRGEQFF. The full variable domain, in which reference TRBV15 and TRBJ2-1 provide the parts outside the CDR3, is DAMVIQNPRYQVTQFGKPVTLSCSQTLNHNVMYWYQQKSSQAPKLLFHYYDKDFNNEADTPDNFQSRRPNTSFCFLDIRSPGLGDTAMYLCATSRDLRGEQFFGPGTRLTVL.